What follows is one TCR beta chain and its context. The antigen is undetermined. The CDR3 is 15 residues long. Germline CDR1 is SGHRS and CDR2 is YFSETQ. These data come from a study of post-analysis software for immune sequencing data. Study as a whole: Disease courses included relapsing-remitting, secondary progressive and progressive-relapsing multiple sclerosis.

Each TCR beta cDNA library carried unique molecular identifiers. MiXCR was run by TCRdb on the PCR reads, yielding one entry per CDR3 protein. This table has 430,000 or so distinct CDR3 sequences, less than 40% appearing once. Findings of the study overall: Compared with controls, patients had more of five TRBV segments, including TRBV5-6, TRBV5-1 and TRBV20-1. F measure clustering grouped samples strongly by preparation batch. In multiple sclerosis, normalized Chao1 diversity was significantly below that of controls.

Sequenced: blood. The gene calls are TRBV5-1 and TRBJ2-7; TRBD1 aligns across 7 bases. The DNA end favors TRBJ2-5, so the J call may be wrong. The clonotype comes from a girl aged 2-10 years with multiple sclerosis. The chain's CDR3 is CASSLVATGAETQYF. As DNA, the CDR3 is TGCGCCAGCAGCTTGGTGGCCACAGGGGCGGAGACCCAGTACTTC.